Shown below are 24 T cell receptor beta chains from a single sample sequenced in a study of memory B cells and T cells in multiple sclerosis. Measured with immunoSEQ multiplex PCR; TCRdb has only the in-frame clones, and not every one. Of roughly 45,000 clones in the sample, over 75% were seen once. CFSE-dim autoproliferating and CFSE-high non-proliferating T cells from unstimulated culture were sequenced separately. Pooled replicate wells came from 50 million to 60 million CFSE-labeled PBMCs cultured less than nine days without stimulus. Their antigens are not known. The material sequenced was PBMCs from blood kept in culture. All receptors come from a human donor with multiple sclerosis.

The chain combines TRBV18 with TRBJ1-1; 7 bases align to TRBD1. CDR3 length: 15 amino acids. V shed 3 bases and J 0 bases; nucleotides not matched to a gene: 4. Germline assignment: CDR1 KGHSH and CDR2 LQKENI. The CDR3 sequence: CASSPQQGMNTEAFF. The CDR3 DNA is TGTGCCAGCTCACCCCAACAGGGGATGAACACTGAAGCTTTCTTT. Supplemented by reference TRBV18 and TRBJ1-1, the full variable domain reads NAGVMQNPRHLVRRRGQEARLRCSPMKGHSHVYWYRQLPEEGLKFMVYLQKENIIDESGMPKERFSAEFPKEGPSILRIQQVVRGDSAAYFCASSPQQGMNTEAFFGQGTRLTVV.

V usage is TRBV5-1 and J usage is TRBJ1-4; the match to TRBD1 covers 7 bases. This CDR3 comprises 15 residues. Looked up from germline, CDR1 is SGHRS and CDR2 is YFSETQ. With 4 bases clipped from V and 6 bases from J, the junction kept 9 bases outside the gene matches. CDR3 amino acids: CASSAAQGNYEKLFF. DNA for the CDR3: TGCGCCAGCAGCGCGGCACAGGGGAACTATGAAAAACTGTTTTTT.

This sequence joins TRBV13 and TRBJ2-2, with D perhaps matching TRBD2 (6 bases). Germline CDR1 reads PRHDT; CDR2 reads FYEKMQ (reference sequence). Trimming shortened V by 6 bases and J by 4 bases, and 12 bases separated the two germline ends. This CDR3 spans 14 amino acids. The CDR3 spells CASSWTGVTGELFF. CDR3 nucleotide sequence: TGTGCCAGCAGTTGGACGGGGGTCACCGGGGAGCTGTTTTTT. The full variable domain, in which reference TRBV13 and TRBJ2-2 provide the parts outside the CDR3, is AAGVIQSPRHLIKEKRETATLKCYPIPRHDTVYWYQQGPGQDPQFLISFYEKMQSDKGSIPDRFSAQQFSDYHSELNMSSLELGDSALYFCASSWTGVTGELFFGEGSRLTVL.

The chain has TRBV5-6 and TRBJ2-7, with D maybe TRBD1 (5 bases). Per germline, CDR1 SGHDT and CDR2 YYEEEE. This CDR3 comprises 17 residues. Between the trimmed V and J ends, which lost 7 bases and 0 bases, there was a span of 23 bases. The CDR3 spells CASQTAPHRRLSYEQYF. As DNA, the CDR3 is TGTGCCAGCCAAACGGCCCCTCACAGGAGACTCTCCTACGAGCAGTACTTC.

The V gene is TRBV7-3, the J gene TRBJ2-1; D perhaps matches TRBD2 (7 bases). The V and J ends lost 5 bases and 6 bases respectively, with 17 bases between them. The germline CDR1 and CDR2 sequences are SGHTA and FQGTGA. The CDR3 has 15 residues. The CDR3 here is CASSPSGGPANEQFF. The CDR3 nucleotides read TGTGCCAGCAGCCCGTCCGGGGGGCCTGCCAATGAGCAGTTCTTC.

The chain links TRBV2 to TRBJ2-3; 13 bases line up with TRBD2. CDR1 is SNHLY, CDR2 FYNNEI, per germline. The CDR3 is 15 amino acids. V gave up 6 bases and J gave up 7 bases; unmatched junction bases: 7. CDR3 DNA: TGTGCCAGCAGGCCGACTAGCGGGGGGATCCATACGCAGTATTTT. This gives the protein CASRPTSGGIHTQYF.

The chain employs TRBV27 and TRBJ1-4; D call uncertain. Germline CDR1 is MNHEY and CDR2 is SMNVEV (reference sequence). V was pared by 6 bases and J by 0 bases, with 14 bases between. The CDR3 runs 16 residues. Written as DNA, the CDR3 is TGTGCCAGCAGATCCCCCACTCGGACAACTAATGAAAAACTGTTTTTT. Translating gives CASRSPTRTTNEKLFF. The full variable domain, in which reference TRBV27 and TRBJ1-4 provide the parts outside the CDR3, is EAQVTQNPRYLITVTGKKLTVTCSQNMNHEYMSWYRQDPGLGLRQIYYSMNVEVTDKGDVPEGYKVSRKEKRNFPLILESPSPNQTSLYFCASRSPTRTTNEKLFFGSGTQLSVL.

This clone has just one count. The chain couples TRBV5-1 to TRBJ2-3; TRBD1 aligns across 7 bases. The CDR3 consists of 15 residues. Unmatched junction bases numbered 5, after V lost 0 bases and J lost 4 bases. Germline values: CDR1 SGHRS, CDR2 YFSETQ. CDR3 sequence reads: CASSLAGGSPDTQYF. CDR3 nucleotides: TGCGCCAGCAGCTTGGCAGGGGGTTCTCCAGATACGCAGTATTTT. The whole variable domain, filled in from reference TRBV5-1 and TRBJ2-3, reads KAGVTQTPRYLIKTRGQQVTLSCSPISGHRSVSWYQQTPGQGLQFLFEYFSETQRNKGNFPGRFSGRQFSNSRSEMNVSTLELGDSALYLCASSLAGGSPDTQYFGPGTRLTVL.

V and J are TRBV13 and TRBJ2-5, with 8 bases matching TRBD1. Germline CDR1 and CDR2: PRHDT and FYEKMQ (reference sequence). The ends lost 4 bases at V and 3 bases at J; junction bases unmatched: 7. The CDR3 length is 15 residues. CDR3 sequence (DNA): TGTGCCAGCAGCTCTGACAGGGGAGGAAAAGAGACCCAGTACTTC. Translation gives CASSSDRGGKETQYF.

The rearrangement uses TRBV5-1 and TRBJ1-3, with 7 bases matching TRBD1. The germline gives CDR1 SGHRS, CDR2 YFSETQ. This CDR3 contains 15 residues. The V gene end was trimmed by 2 bases and the J gene end by 4 bases; junction bases not matched to a gene: 6. CDR3 amino acids: CASSFGQGDGNTIYF. DNA for the CDR3: TGCGCCAGCAGCTTTGGCCAGGGGGACGGAAACACCATATATTTT. The full variable domain, in which reference TRBV5-1 and TRBJ1-3 provide the parts outside the CDR3, is KAGVTQTPRYLIKTRGQQVTLSCSPISGHRSVSWYQQTPGQGLQFLFEYFSETQRNKGNFPGRFSGRQFSNSRSEMNVSTLELGDSALYLCASSFGQGDGNTIYFGEGSWLTVV.

The chain combines TRBV23-1 with TRBJ2-7, with D possibly TRBD2 on 5 matching bases. TRBV23-1 is sorted into the ORF group, with uncertain function. The V end was cut by 7 bases, the J end by 4 bases, with 20 bases between. The CDR3 has 15 amino acids. The CDR3 sequence: CASKTRAHRKYEQYF. The CDR3 coding sequence is TGCGCCAGCAAGACGCGGGCACACAGAAAGTACGAGCAGTACTTC.

This sequence joins TRBV30 and TRBJ1-4; tentative D call: TRBD1 (6 bases). Germline V gene sequence: CDR1 GTSNPN, CDR2 SVGIG (reference sequence). CDR3 length: 13 amino acids. Trimming cost V 3 bases and J 8 bases, with 13 bases left between them. CDR3 nucleotide sequence: TGTGCCTGGAGCCGGGACATACGAGAAAAACTGTTTTTT. Amino acid sequence: CAWSRDIREKLFF.

The rearrangement joins TRBV6-4 to TRBJ2-2, with D possibly TRBD2 on 6 matching bases. There are 16 residues in the CDR3. Trimming cost V 4 bases and J 4 bases, with 16 bases left between them. The germline CDR1 and CDR2 sequences are MRHNA and SNTAGT. The CDR3 DNA reads TGTGCCAGCAGTGGAGCCCCGGAGGGAGGCACCGGGGAGCTGTTTTTT. Residues: CASSGAPEGGTGELFF.

V gene TRBV28 combines with J gene TRBJ1-5; 7 bases agree with TRBD1. The CDR3 has 16 amino acids. J gave up 5 bases and V 4 bases, and 11 bases lay outside the gene matches. Germline V gene lookup returns CDR1 MDHEN and CDR2 SYDVKM. CDR3 in amino acids: CASSSNEQGPDQPQHF. DNA of the CDR3: TGTGCCAGCAGTTCAAATGAACAGGGGCCCGATCAGCCCCAGCATTTT.

This chain uses TRBV5-1 with TRBJ2-1; D might be TRBD1 or TRBD2, each matching 6 bases. The germline V and J ends were trimmed by 0 bases and 5 bases, with 12 bases remaining between them. CDR1 is SGHRS, CDR2 YFSETQ, per germline. CDR3 length: 15 amino acids. CDR3 residues: CASSLARGRDNEQFF. DNA for the CDR3: TGCGCCAGCAGCTTGGCCCGGGGGCGGGACAATGAGCAGTTCTTC.

J is TRBJ1-1 and V is TRBV29-1; TRBD1 matches 9 bases. Germline lookup yields CDR1 SQVTM and CDR2 ANQGSEA. The CDR3 consists of 14 residues. The trim removed 5 bases at V and 1 base at J, leaving 5 bases unmatched. CDR3: CSVRQGVGNTEAFF. The CDR3 bases are TGCAGCGTTCGACAGGGGGTGGGGAACACTGAAGCTTTCTTT.

The chain combines TRBV19 with TRBJ1-2; TRBD1 is a possible D gene (5 bases). Trimming cost V 4 bases and J 7 bases, with 10 bases left between them. The CDR3 totals 12 residues. CDR1 LNHDA and CDR2 SQIVND come from the germline V gene (reference sequence). CDR3 DNA sequence: TGTGCCAGTAGTACCCAGGGAGGTGGCTACACCTTC. As protein: CASSTQGGGYTF.

This clone was observed once. This sequence joins TRBV9 and TRBJ2-2; D not certain. This CDR3 has 15 residues. The germline V gene encodes CDR1 SGDLS and CDR2 YYNGEE. Trimming removed 1 base at V and 0 bases at J, with 7 bases between. The CDR3 coding sequence is TGTGCCAGCAGCGTAAGGAGTCCGAACACCGGGGAGCTGTTTTTT. It is translated as CASSVRSPNTGELFF. The complete variable domain, with remaining parts taken from reference TRBV9 and TRBJ2-2, reads DSGVTQTPKHLITATGQRVTLRCSPRSGDLSVYWYQQSLDQGLQFLIQYYNGEERAKGNILERFSAQQFPDLHSELNLSSLELGDSALYFCASSVRSPNTGELFFGEGSRLTVL.

The V call is TRBV9, the J call TRBJ2-7; a possible D gene is TRBD1 (5 bases). Germline V gives CDR1 SGDLS, CDR2 YYNGEE. This CDR3 is 16 amino acids long. Trimming left V 4 bases short and J 4 bases short, with 21 bases between. Written as DNA, the CDR3 is TGTGCCAGCAGCCCAAGGACATTCACGCGCGAGTACGAGCAGTACTTC. Protein product: CASSPRTFTREYEQYF.

This clone was detected a few times. The chain recombines TRBV18 with TRBJ1-1; no reliable D call. Trimming removed 6 bases from V and 1 base from J, with 9 bases in between. The CDR3 has 13 amino acids. Germline V gene data show CDR1 as KGHSH and CDR2 as LQKENI. The CDR3 loop reads CASSRDQNTEAFF. The DNA of the CDR3 is TGTGCCAGCTCTCGCGACCAGAACACTGAAGCTTTCTTT.

To note about this clone: At one end the junction does not follow the germline gene, possibly because of a read error. The chain carries TRBV7-7 and TRBJ2-2; unclear D gene. Germline CDR1 SSHAT, CDR2 FNYEAQ (reference sequence). This CDR3 has 14 residues. The CDR3 nucleotides read TGTGCTAGCAGCTTAAATAGGTTCACCGGGGAGCTGTTTTTT. Translating it yields CASSLNRFTGELFF. The full variable domain, completed using reference TRBV7-7 and TRBJ2-2, is GAGVSQSPRYKVTKRGQDVTLRCDPISSHATLYWYQQALGQGPEFLTYFNYEAQPDKSGLPSDRFSAERPEGSISTLTIQRTEQRDSAMYRCASSLNRFTGELFFGEGSRLTVL.

The V and J genes are TRBV5-1 and TRBJ1-5, with D perhaps TRBD1 (6 bases). This CDR3 region has 14 residues. CDR1 is SGHRS and CDR2 is YFSETQ in the germline V gene. With 4 bases removed from V and 1 base from J, the gap between germline ends came to 9 bases. The chain's CDR3 is CASSLGTSNQPQHF. The CDR3 DNA follows: TGCGCCAGCAGCCTCGGGACAAGCAATCAGCCCCAGCATTTT.

The V gene is TRBV18, the J gene TRBJ1-1; 8 bases fit TRBD1. The CDR3 is made up of 16 amino acids. Germline V CDR1 and CDR2: KGHSH, LQKENI. The V and J ends lost 4 bases and 1 base, in that order; junction bases with no gene match: 8. The CDR3, as DNA: TGTGCCAGCTCACTCGGGACAGGAAGTTGGAACACTGAAGCTTTCTTT. Residues: CASSLGTGSWNTEAFF.

The gene calls are TRBV29-1 and TRBJ2-7; the match to TRBD2 covers 9 bases. Germline CDR1 is SQVTM and CDR2 is ANQGSEA. With V trimmed by 6 bases and J by 0 bases, 6 bases remained unmatched. The CDR3 spans 14 residues. The chain's CDR3 is CSVGGGALSYEQYF. DNA for the CDR3: TGCAGCGTCGGCGGGGGGGCCCTCTCCTACGAGCAGTACTTC.